Listed below are T cell receptor beta chains from one sample, sequenced in a study of Tregs in tolerant kidney transplant recipients. Produced via immunoSEQ multiplex PCR; TCRdb's table is partial and in-frame only. Seen here are roughly 69,000 clones, 95% to 98% observed once, and the top ten hold 0.34%. The sample was Tregs from blood, taken before the transplant. These receptors came from a human donor who received a combined kidney and bone marrow transplant. Both conserved end residues are part of each CDR3. D genes are given only for firm matches. Size values are once, few and many counts, or a class for expanded clones, and some rows have none.

J: TRBJ2-7; D: NA; V: TRBV29-1; size: NA; CDR3: CSVVDRTYEQYF; DNA: TGCAGCGTTGTGGACAGAACCTACGAGCAGTACTTC
J: TRBJ2-1; D: NA; V: TRBV15; size: NA; CDR3: CATSRTYNEQFF; DNA: TGTGCCACCAGCAGGACATACAATGAGCAGTTCTTC
J: TRBJ1-2; D: NA; V: TRBV5-1; size: NA; CDR3: CASSLEQANYGYTF; DNA: TGCGCCAGCAGCTTGGAACAGGCTAACTATGGCTACACCTTC
J: TRBJ1-3; D: NA; V: TRBV21-1; size: NA; CDR3: CASSMTGSSSGNTIYF; DNA: TGTGCCAGCAGCATGACAGGGTCTAGCTCTGGAAACACCATATATTTT
J: TRBJ1-2; D: NA; V: TRBV27; size: NA; CDR3: CASSPTGSYGYTF; DNA: TGTGCCAGCAGCCCCACAGGGTCCTATGGCTACACCTTC
J: TRBJ2-2; D: TRBD1; V: TRBV5-4; size: NA; CDR3: CASTDRGDTGELFF; DNA: TGTGCCAGTACGGACAGGGGCGACACCGGGGAGCTGTTTTTT
J: TRBJ2-1; D: TRBD1; V: TRBV27; size: NA; CDR3: CASRRQGARNEQFF; DNA: TGTGCCAGCAGACGACAGGGGGCGCGCAATGAGCAGTTCTTC
J: TRBJ1-2; D: NA; V: TRBV4-3; size: NA; CDR3: CASSHGGMGRCTF; DNA: TGCGCCAGCAGCCATGGAGGGATGGGGCGGTGCACCTTC
J: TRBJ1-1; D: TRBD1; V: TRBV18; size: NA; CDR3: CASSPRDRGAEAFF; DNA: TGTGCCAGCTCACCAAGAGACAGGGGAGCTGAAGCTTTCTTT
J: TRBJ2-7; D: NA; V: TRBV7-2; size: NA; CDR3: CASSLASQRAGAYEQYF; DNA: TGTGCCAGCAGCTTAGCGTCCCAGCGGGCCGGGGCCTACGAGCAGTACTTC
J: TRBJ2-3; D: TRBD1; V: TRBV6-5; size: NA; CDR3: CASSYDRVSDTQYF; DNA: TGTGCCAGCAGTTACGACAGGGTGTCAGATACGCAGTATTTT
J: TRBJ2-7; D: NA; V: TRBV7-2; size: NA; CDR3: CASSLWAGISYEQYF; DNA: TGTGCCAGCAGCTTATGGGCAGGGATCTCCTACGAGCAGTACTTC
J: TRBJ2-7; D: TRBD1; V: TRBV5-1; size: NA; CDR3: CASRRSGTGANEQYF; DNA: TGCGCCAGCAGGCGGTCCGGGACAGGGGCCAACGAGCAGTACTTC
J: TRBJ2-2; D: TRBD2; V: TRBV19; size: NA; CDR3: CASREIAGTTGELFF; DNA: TGTGCCAGTAGAGAAATAGCGGGTACCACCGGGGAGCTGTTTTTT
J: TRBJ2-2; D: NA; V: TRBV4-1; size: NA; CDR3: CASSQAMGGTGELFF; DNA: TGCGCCAGCAGCCAAGCCATGGGGGGCACCGGGGAGCTGTTTTTT
J: TRBJ1-5; D: NA; V: TRBV19; size: NA; CDR3: CASRIGTGLDSNQPQHF; DNA: TGTGCCAGTAGAATAGGTACGGGGTTGGACAGCAATCAGCCCCAGCATTTT
J: TRBJ2-3; D: TRBD2; V: TRBV27; size: NA; CDR3: CASSFGGRALDTQYF; DNA: TGTGCCAGCAGTTTCGGCGGGAGGGCATTAGATACGCAGTATTTT
J: TRBJ1-2; D: NA; V: TRBV19; size: NA; CDR3: CASRPGSNYGYTF; DNA: TGTGCCAGTAGACCAGGTTCCAACTATGGCTACACCTTC
J: TRBJ1-1; D: TRBD1; V: TRBV29-1; size: NA; CDR3: CSVASRQGVYTEAFF; DNA: TGCAGCGTTGCATCCCGGCAGGGGGTTTACACTGAAGCTTTCTTT
J: TRBJ1-5; D: NA; V: TRBV19; size: NA; CDR3: CASRGVLVQPQHF; DNA: TGTGCCAGTAGAGGAGTCTTGGTTCAGCCCCAGCATTTT
J: TRBJ1-6; D: NA; V: TRBV19; size: NA; CDR3: CASSIILTGNSPLHF; DNA: TGTGCCAGTAGTATCATCTTAACGGGAAATTCACCCCTCCACTTT
J: TRBJ1-2; D: NA; V: TRBV20-1; size: NA; CDR3: CSAQGYGYTF; DNA: TGCAGTGCCCAGGGCTATGGCTACACCTTC
J: TRBJ2-7; D: TRBD1; V: TRBV5-1; size: NA; CDR3: CASSLLGTGASYEQYF; DNA: TGCGCCAGCAGCTTGTTAGGGACAGGGGCCTCCTACGAGCAGTACTTC
J: TRBJ1-3; D: NA; V: TRBV7-9; size: NA; CDR3: CASSSYSISGNTIYF; DNA: TGTGCCAGCAGCTCATACTCAATCTCTGGAAACACCATATATTTT
J: TRBJ1-3; D: TRBD1; V: TRBV6-6; size: NA; CDR3: CASNYRQGDSGNTIYF; DNA: TGTGCCAGCAATTACCGACAGGGGGACTCTGGAAACACCATATATTTT
J: TRBJ2-3; D: TRBD2; V: TRBV5-1; size: NA; CDR3: CASSLAVGEGGDTQYF; DNA: TGCGCCAGCAGCTTGGCCGTCGGGGAGGGTGGAGATACGCAGTATTTT
J: TRBJ2-1; D: TRBD2; V: TRBV29-1; size: NA; CDR3: CSVELWGASGSYNEQFF; DNA: TGCAGCGTTGAATTATGGGGGGCTAGCGGGTCCTACAATGAGCAGTTCTTC
J: TRBJ1-3; D: NA; V: TRBV5-1; size: once; CDR3: CASSLAGGGKSGNTIYF; DNA: TGCGCCAGCAGCTTGGCCGGGGGAGGGAAGTCCGGAAACACCATATATTTT
J: TRBJ1-1; D: NA; V: TRBV28; size: NA; CDR3: CASSQVYTEAFF; DNA: TGTGCCAGCAGCCAGGTTTACACTGAAGCTTTCTTT
J: TRBJ2-3; D: TRBD2; V: TRBV30; size: NA; CDR3: CAWSIAFVAGRGTQYF; DNA: TGTGCCTGGAGTATCGCATTTGTAGCGGGAAGGGGTACGCAGTATTTT
J: TRBJ2-3; D: NA; V: TRBV9; size: NA; CDR3: CASSVDRGRTDTQYF; DNA: TGTGCCAGCAGCGTAGATAGGGGTCGCACAGATACGCAGTATTTT
J: TRBJ2-1; D: TRBD2; V: TRBV4-2; size: NA; CDR3: CASSREGRGNEQFF; DNA: TGTGCCAGCAGCCGGGAGGGTCGCGGCAATGAGCAGTTCTTC
J: TRBJ2-2; D: TRBD1; V: TRBV5-1; size: NA; CDR3: CASSRQGQENTGELFF; DNA: TGCGCCAGCAGCCGACAGGGACAGGAAAACACCGGGGAGCTGTTTTTT
J: TRBJ2-7; D: TRBD1; V: TRBV27; size: NA; CDR3: CASRGQGGYEQYF; DNA: TGTGCCAGCAGGGGACAGGGAGGCTACGAGCAGTACTTC
J: TRBJ1-1; D: NA; V: TRBV7-3; size: NA; CDR3: CASSSSVAGEAFF; DNA: TGTGCCAGCAGCTCCTCGGTCGCGGGTGAAGCTTTCTTT
J: TRBJ1-2; D: NA; V: TRBV18; size: NA; CDR3: CASSSSGNYGYTF; DNA: TGTGCCAGCTCATCATCCGGGAACTATGGCTACACCTTC
J: TRBJ2-2; D: NA; V: TRBV6-5; size: NA; CDR3: CATRGGGSTGELFF; DNA: TGTGCCACCCGAGGAGGGGGCTCCACCGGGGAGCTGTTTTTT
J: TRBJ1-2; D: NA; V: TRBV6-6; size: NA; CDR3: CASNMYETGRYGYTF; DNA: TGTGCCAGCAATATGTACGAGACAGGCCGCTATGGCTACACCTTC
J: TRBJ2-7; D: TRBD1; V: TRBV2; size: NA; CDR3: CASSRDSNYEQYF; DNA: TGTGCCAGCAGCCGGGACAGCAACTACGAGCAGTACTTC
J: TRBJ2-4; D: TRBD2; V: TRBV7-6; size: NA; CDR3: CASSEAGGTTKNIQYF; DNA: TGTGCCAGCAGCGAGGCGGGGGGCACTACCAAAAACATTCAGTACTTC